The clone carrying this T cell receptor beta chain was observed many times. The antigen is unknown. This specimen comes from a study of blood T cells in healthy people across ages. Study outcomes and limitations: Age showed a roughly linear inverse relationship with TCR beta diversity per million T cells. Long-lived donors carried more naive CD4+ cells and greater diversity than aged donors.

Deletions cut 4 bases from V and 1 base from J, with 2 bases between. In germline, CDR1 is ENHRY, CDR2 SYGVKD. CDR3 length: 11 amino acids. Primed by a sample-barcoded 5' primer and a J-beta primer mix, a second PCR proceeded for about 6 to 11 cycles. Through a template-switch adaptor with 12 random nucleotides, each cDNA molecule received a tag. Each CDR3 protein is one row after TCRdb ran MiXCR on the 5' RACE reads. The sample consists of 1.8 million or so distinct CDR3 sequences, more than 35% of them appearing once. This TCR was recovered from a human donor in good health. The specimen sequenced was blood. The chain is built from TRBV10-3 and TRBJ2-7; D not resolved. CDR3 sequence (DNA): TGTGCCATCAGTGGTTCCTACGAGCAGTACTTC. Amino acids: CAISGSYEQYF.